Listed below are T cell receptor beta chains from one sample, sequenced in a study of blood T cell repertoires in COVID-19. Some clones are missing from TCRdb's copy, which holds only in-frame ones; the method was immunoSEQ multiplex PCR. The data show just over 85,000 clones, 80% to 90% seen once. The sample consisted of peripheral blood. Receptors were obtained from a man aged 45 to 65 with acute or convalescent COVID-19. The CDR3 runs from the conserved cysteine through the conserved F or W. D genes are given only for firm matches. Some rows have no size entry. The others give once, few or many, or a class for an expanded clone.

J gene	D gene	V gene	clone size	CDR3 DNA	CDR3 protein
TRBJ2-5	NA	TRBV6-5	NA	TGTGCCAGCAGTTCCCTCCTTACAGGGGCGGGGGAGACCCAGTACTTC	CASSSLLTGAGETQYF
TRBJ2-1	TRBD2	TRBV5-1	NA	TGCGCCAGTATGGGCGGGGGGGCCAATGAGCAGTTCTTC	CASMGGGANEQFF
TRBJ2-2	TRBD1	TRBV19	NA	TGTGCCAGTTCCCCCCGGACAGGGTACGGGGAGCTGTTTTTT	CASSPRTGYGELFF
TRBJ2-5	TRBD1	TRBV15	NA	TGTGCCACCAGCAGAAACCCAGGGGGCGGGGAGACCCAGTACTTC	CATSRNPGGGETQYF
TRBJ1-1	TRBD1	TRBV7-2	NA	TGTGCCAGCAGCTTAAGAGGTGGTAGCGGACAGGGTCGTACTGAAGCTTTCTTT	CASSLRGGSGQGRTEAFF
TRBJ2-5	NA	TRBV4-2	NA	TGTGCCAGCAGCCATGGGAGCGGCGAGTACCAAGAGACCCAGTACTTC	CASSHGSGEYQETQYF
TRBJ2-3	NA	TRBV19	NA	TGTGCCAGTAGTATAGTAGGGGGGGCTACGCAGTATTTT	CASSIVGGATQYF
TRBJ2-2	TRBD2	TRBV5-1	NA	TGCGCCAGCCATTTCACTAGCGGGTTTTCTGGGGAGCTGTTTTTT	CASHFTSGFSGELFF
TRBJ1-2	NA	TRBV7-3	NA	TGTGCCAGCAGCCAGGGACAAAACTATGGCTACACCTTC	CASSQGQNYGYTF
TRBJ2-5	TRBD2	TRBV7-9	NA	TGTGCCAGTCAGCGGGGGGAACGTGAGACCCAGTACTTC	CASQRGERETQYF
TRBJ2-3	TRBD1	TRBV2	NA	TGTGCCAGCAGTGCGGGGACAGGGACAACAGATACGCAGTATTTT	CASSAGTGTTDTQYF
TRBJ1-6	TRBD1	TRBV6-6	NA	TGTGCCAGCAGTTATCAGGGACAGGGAGCTAATTCACCCCTCCACTTT	CASSYQGQGANSPLHF
TRBJ1-6	NA	TRBV5-1	NA	TGCGCCAGCAGCCCGCTGACAGTCCCCACATCTAATTCACCCCTCCACTTT	CASSPLTVPTSNSPLHF
TRBJ2-2	NA	TRBV3-1/TRBV3-2	NA	TGTGCCAGCAGCCAAGATATAAGCCCCGGGGAGCTGTTTTTT	CASSQDISPGELFF
TRBJ1-5	NA	TRBV6-5	NA	TGTGCCAGCAGTAATACAGGGCAGCCCCAGCATTTT	CASSNTGQPQHF
TRBJ2-5	NA	TRBV28	NA	TGTGCCAGCAGTTCAACGACAGGCCCTTGGACCCAGTACTTC	CASSSTTGPWTQYF
TRBJ1-5	NA	TRBV6-5	NA	TGTGCCAGCAAAGCGAGTAACAATCAGCCCCAGCATTTT	CASKASNNQPQHF
TRBJ1-6	NA	TRBV15	NA	TGTGCCACCAGCAGAGATGGGTTGGAGGGGTCCTATAATTCACCCCTCCACTTT	CATSRDGLEGSYNSPLHF
TRBJ1-4	TRBD1	TRBV5-1	NA	TGCGCCAGCAGCCCCAGGACAGGAGCCCCGAATGAAAAACTGTTTTTT	CASSPRTGAPNEKLFF
TRBJ1-3	NA	TRBV5-1	NA	TGCGCCAGCAGCGTTGGCGTCGGGAGTAGCGGTGGAAACACCATATATTTT	CASSVGVGSSGGNTIYF
TRBJ2-1	NA	TRBV2	NA	TGTGCCAGCAGGGAGCACAGGGACAATGAGCAGTTCTTC	CASREHRDNEQFF
TRBJ2-2	NA	TRBV3-1/TRBV3-2	NA	TGTGCCAGCAGCCAACCCCCTGACAGCGTGGAGCTGTTTTTT	CASSQPPDSVELFF
TRBJ1-1	TRBD1	TRBV5-5	NA	TGTGCCAGCAGCCCCCGACAGGGGACTGAAGCTTTCTTT	CASSPRQGTEAFF
TRBJ1-5	NA	TRBV27	NA	TGTGCCAGCAGTTTCGGTTTAAATCAGCCCCAGCATTTT	CASSFGLNQPQHF
TRBJ2-5	TRBD1	TRBV7-8	NA	TGTGCCAGCAGCCTAACCACGCCAGGGGGCACCCAGTACTTC	CASSLTTPGGTQYF
TRBJ2-3	NA	TRBV7-3	NA	TGTGCCAGCAGCTTAGGCATCAGTCTAGACACAGATACGCAGTATTTT	CASSLGISLDTDTQYF
TRBJ2-1	NA	TRBV7-8	NA	TGTGCCAGCAGCCTGATGGTCTTCGACAGGTCCCCTAATGAGCAGTTCTTC	CASSLMVFDRSPNEQFF
TRBJ2-2	NA	TRBV2	NA	TGTGCCAGCAGTGAGGGGGGTGGTCGCACCGGGGAGCTGTTTTTT	CASSEGGGRTGELFF
TRBJ1-4	TRBD1	TRBV19	NA	TGTGCCAGTAGCCAGACAGGGGGCAGTGAAAAACTGTTTTTT	CASSQTGGSEKLFF
TRBJ1-1	NA	TRBV30	NA	TGTGCCTGGACCCCCACAGGTATGAACACTGAAGCTTTCTTT	CAWTPTGMNTEAFF
TRBJ1-5	TRBD1	TRBV10-3	NA	TGTGCCACCGGACAGGGGGTGGGTCAGCCCCAGCATTTT	CATGQGVGQPQHF
TRBJ1-1	TRBD1	TRBV11-2	NA	TGTGCCAGCAGCTTAAGACGGACAGGGCGGGACACTGAAGCTTTCTTT	CASSLRRTGRDTEAFF
TRBJ2-5	NA	TRBV27	NA	TGTGCCAGCAGTCCACAGGGACCAAAAGAGACCCAGTACTTC	CASSPQGPKETQYF
TRBJ1-4	NA	TRBV5-6	few	TGTGCCAGCAGCCCCGCGGGGTTGGGGGCTAATGAAAAACTGTTTTTT	CASSPAGLGANEKLFF
TRBJ1-1	TRBD1	TRBV30	NA	TGTGCCTGGAGTACGACAGGGAGAGGCACTGAAGCTTTCTTT	CAWSTTGRGTEAFF
TRBJ2-7	NA	TRBV6-5	once	TGTGCCAGCAGTTACTCGATGGCCAGATCCTACGAGCAGTACTTC	CASSYSMARSYEQYF
TRBJ1-2	TRBD1	TRBV5-1	NA	TGCGCCAGCAGCTTGGAGGGACAGCTCTATGGCTACACCTTC	CASSLEGQLYGYTF
TRBJ1-1	NA	TRBV7-4	NA	TGTGCCAGCAGCTTAACAGGTTGGGAATTAAACACTGAAGCTTTCTTT	CASSLTGWELNTEAFF
TRBJ1-4	NA	TRBV7-6	NA	TGTGCCAGCAGCTTACTCGGCGGGGCCCATAATGAAAAACTGTTTTTT	CASSLLGGAHNEKLFF
TRBJ2-1	NA	TRBV15	NA	TGTGCCACCAGCAGAGAGAGGCCAGGGGTCTACAATGAGCAGTTCTTC	CATSRERPGVYNEQFF
TRBJ2-5	NA	TRBV6-5	NA	TGTGCCAGCAGAGTCGACAGGATCTTATGGGAGACCCAGTACTTC	CASRVDRILWETQYF
TRBJ2-3	NA	TRBV11-2	NA	TGTGCCAGCAGCCCGCTGTTGGGCCTGTCAGATACGCAGTATTTT	CASSPLLGLSDTQYF
TRBJ1-1	TRBD1	TRBV18	NA	TGTGCCAGTCGACAGGGCCAGAACACTGAAGCTTTCTTT	CASRQGQNTEAFF
TRBJ1-2	NA	TRBV28	once	TGTGCCAGCAGCCAGACAGGTGGTAACTATGGCTACACCTTC	CASSQTGGNYGYTF
TRBJ1-6	NA	TRBV7-9	NA	TGTGCCAGCAGCTTAGAGGAGGGTCACCCCCTCCACTTT	CASSLEEGHPLHF
TRBJ1-1	NA	TRBV5-1	NA	TGCGCCAGCAGCTTGGGGCAGCGGAACACTGAAGCTTTCTTT	CASSLGQRNTEAFF
TRBJ1-6	NA	TRBV6-1	NA	TGTGCCAGCAGTGATGGTTTCGGGTCACCCCTCCACTTT	CASSDGFGSPLHF
TRBJ1-1	NA	TRBV5-5	once	TGTGCCAGCAGCTTTGGGGGAGGGAACACTGAAGCTTTCTTT	CASSFGGGNTEAFF
TRBJ1-2	NA	TRBV7-2	NA	TGTGCCAGCAGCTTAGCACAGGGTAGCTATGGCTACACCTTC	CASSLAQGSYGYTF
TRBJ2-5	TRBD2	TRBV30	NA	TGTGCCTGCGGGACTAGCGGACAAGAGACCCAGTACTTC	CACGTSGQETQYF